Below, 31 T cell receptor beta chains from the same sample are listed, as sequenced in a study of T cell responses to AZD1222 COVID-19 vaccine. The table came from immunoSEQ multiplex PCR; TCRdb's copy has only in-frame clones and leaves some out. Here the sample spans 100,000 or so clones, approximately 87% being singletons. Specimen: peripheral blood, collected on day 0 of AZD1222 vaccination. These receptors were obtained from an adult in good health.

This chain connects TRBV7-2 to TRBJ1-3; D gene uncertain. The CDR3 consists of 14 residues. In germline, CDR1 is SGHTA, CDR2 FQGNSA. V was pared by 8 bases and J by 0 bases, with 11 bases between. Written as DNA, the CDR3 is TGTGCCAGCCGGACTGAGAGCTCTGGAAACACCATATATTTT. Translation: CASRTESSGNTIYF.

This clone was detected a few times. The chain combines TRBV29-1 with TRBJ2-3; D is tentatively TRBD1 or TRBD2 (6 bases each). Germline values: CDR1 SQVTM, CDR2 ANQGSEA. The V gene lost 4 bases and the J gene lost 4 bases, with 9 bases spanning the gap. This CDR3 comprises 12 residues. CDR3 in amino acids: CSVVGGADTQYF. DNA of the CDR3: TGCAGCGTTGTCGGGGGCGCAGATACGCAGTATTTT.

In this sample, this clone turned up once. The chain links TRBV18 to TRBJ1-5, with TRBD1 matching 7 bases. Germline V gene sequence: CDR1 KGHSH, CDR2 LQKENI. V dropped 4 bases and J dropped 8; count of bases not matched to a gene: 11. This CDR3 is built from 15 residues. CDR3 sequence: CASSRRTGEGEPQHF. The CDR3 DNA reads TGTGCCAGCTCACGACGGACAGGCGAAGGTGAGCCCCAGCATTTT.

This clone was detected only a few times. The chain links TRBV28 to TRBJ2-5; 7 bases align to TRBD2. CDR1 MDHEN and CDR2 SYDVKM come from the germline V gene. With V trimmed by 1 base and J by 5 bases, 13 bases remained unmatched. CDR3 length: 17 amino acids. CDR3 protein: CASSLYGSGREGETQYF. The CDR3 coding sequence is TGTGCCAGCAGTTTATATGGATCGGGTAGGGAGGGGGAGACCCAGTACTTC.

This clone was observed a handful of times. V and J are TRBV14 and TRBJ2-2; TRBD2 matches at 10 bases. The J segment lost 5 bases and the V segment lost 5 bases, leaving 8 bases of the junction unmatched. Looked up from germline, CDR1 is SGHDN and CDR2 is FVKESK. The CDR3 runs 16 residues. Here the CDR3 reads CASSSGIAGGTGELFF. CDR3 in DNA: TGTGCCAGCAGCTCGGGGATAGCGGGAGGAACCGGGGAGCTGTTTTTT.

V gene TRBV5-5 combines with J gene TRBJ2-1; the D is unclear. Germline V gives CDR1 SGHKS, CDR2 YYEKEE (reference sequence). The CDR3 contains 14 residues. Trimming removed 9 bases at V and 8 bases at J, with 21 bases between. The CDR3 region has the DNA TGTGCCACCAGTGCCACCCAATTCCCCCATGAGCAGTTCTTC. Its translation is CATSATQFPHEQFF.

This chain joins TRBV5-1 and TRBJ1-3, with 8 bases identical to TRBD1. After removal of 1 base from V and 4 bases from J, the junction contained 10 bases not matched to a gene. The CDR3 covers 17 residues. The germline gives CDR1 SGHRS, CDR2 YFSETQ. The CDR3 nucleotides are TGCGCCAGCAGCTTGACTGGGGCAGGGGGCTCAGGAAACACCATATATTTT. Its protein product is CASSLTGAGGSGNTIYF.

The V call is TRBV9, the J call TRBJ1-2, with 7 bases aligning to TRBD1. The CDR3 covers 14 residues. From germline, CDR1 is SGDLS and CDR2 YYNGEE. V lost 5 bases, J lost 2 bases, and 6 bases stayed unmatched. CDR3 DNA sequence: TGTGCCAGCAGACAGGGGCCTGGGAACTATGGCTACACCTTC. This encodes CASRQGPGNYGYTF.

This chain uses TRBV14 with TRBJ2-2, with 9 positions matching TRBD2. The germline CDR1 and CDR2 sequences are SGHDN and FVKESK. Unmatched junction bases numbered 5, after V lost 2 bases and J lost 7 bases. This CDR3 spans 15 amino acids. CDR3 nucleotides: TGTGCCAGCAGCCAACTAGCGGGAAAGGGCGGGGAGCTGTTTTTT. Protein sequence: CASSQLAGKGGELFF.

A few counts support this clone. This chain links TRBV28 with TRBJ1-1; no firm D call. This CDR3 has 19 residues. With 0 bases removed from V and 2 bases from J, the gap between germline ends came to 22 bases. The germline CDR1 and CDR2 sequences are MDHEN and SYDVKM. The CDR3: CASSLWSDLRRTVNTEAFF. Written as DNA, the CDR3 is TGTGCCAGCAGTTTATGGTCCGACCTCCGCCGAACAGTAAACACTGAAGCTTTCTTT.

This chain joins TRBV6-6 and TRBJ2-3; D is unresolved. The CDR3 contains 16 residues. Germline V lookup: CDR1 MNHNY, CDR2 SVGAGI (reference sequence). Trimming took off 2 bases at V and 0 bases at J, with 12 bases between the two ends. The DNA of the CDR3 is TGTGCCAGCAGTTACCTAGACCTACGAAGCACAGATACGCAGTATTTT. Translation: CASSYLDLRSTDTQYF.

CDR3 coding DNA: TGTGCCAGCAGTTTCCGGAGGACTAGCAATCAGCCCCAGCATTTT. It encodes CASSFRRTSNQPQHF. V and J are TRBV27 and TRBJ1-5, with D uncertain. Germline assignment: CDR1 MNHEY and CDR2 SMNVEV (reference sequence). The CDR3 runs 15 residues. Trimming stripped 3 bases from V and 0 bases from J, with 9 bases between.

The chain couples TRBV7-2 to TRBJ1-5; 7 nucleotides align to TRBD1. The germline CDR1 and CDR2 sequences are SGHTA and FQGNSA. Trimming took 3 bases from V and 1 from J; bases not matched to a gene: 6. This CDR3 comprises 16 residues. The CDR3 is CASSFGPGGSNQPQHF. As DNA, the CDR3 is TGTGCCAGCAGCTTTGGTCCAGGGGGAAGCAATCAGCCCCAGCATTTT.

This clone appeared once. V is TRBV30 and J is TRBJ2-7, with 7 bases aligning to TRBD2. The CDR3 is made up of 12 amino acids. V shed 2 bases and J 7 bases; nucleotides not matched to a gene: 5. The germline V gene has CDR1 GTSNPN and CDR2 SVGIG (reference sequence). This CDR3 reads CAWSWREGEQYF. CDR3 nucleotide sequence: TGTGCCTGGAGTTGGAGGGAGGGGGAGCAGTACTTC.

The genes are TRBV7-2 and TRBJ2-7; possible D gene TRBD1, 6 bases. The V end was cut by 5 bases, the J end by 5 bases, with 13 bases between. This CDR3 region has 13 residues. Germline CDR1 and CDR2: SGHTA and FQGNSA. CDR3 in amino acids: CASSSTGINEQYF. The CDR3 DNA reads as TGTGCCAGCAGCAGCACAGGGATTAACGAGCAGTACTTC.

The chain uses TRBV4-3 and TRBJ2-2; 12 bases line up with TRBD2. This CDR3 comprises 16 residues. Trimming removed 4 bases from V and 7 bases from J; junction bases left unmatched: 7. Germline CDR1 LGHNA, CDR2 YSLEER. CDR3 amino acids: CASSPLAGGGIGELFF. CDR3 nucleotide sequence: TGCGCCAGCAGCCCCCTAGCGGGAGGGGGGATCGGGGAGCTGTTTTTT.

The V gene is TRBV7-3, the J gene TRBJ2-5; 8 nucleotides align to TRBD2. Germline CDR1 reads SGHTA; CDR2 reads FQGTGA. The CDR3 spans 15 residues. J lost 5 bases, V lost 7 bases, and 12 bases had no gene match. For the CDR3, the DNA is TGTGCCAGCACCCTGGGAGCGGGGGCGGGGGAGACCCAGTACTTC. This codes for CASTLGAGAGETQYF.

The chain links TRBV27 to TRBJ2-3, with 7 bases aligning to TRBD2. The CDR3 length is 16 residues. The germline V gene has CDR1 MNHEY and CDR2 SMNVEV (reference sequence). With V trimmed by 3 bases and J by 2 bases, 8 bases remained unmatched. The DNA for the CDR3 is TGTGCCAGCAGTTTGACCCGAGCGGGATCCACAGATACGCAGTATTTT. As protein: CASSLTRAGSTDTQYF.

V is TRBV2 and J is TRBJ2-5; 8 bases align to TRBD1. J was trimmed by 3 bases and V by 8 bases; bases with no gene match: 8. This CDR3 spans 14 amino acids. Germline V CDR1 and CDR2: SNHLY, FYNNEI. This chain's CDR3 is CASHKDRVEETQYF. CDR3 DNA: TGTGCCAGCCATAAGGACAGGGTAGAAGAGACCCAGTACTTC.

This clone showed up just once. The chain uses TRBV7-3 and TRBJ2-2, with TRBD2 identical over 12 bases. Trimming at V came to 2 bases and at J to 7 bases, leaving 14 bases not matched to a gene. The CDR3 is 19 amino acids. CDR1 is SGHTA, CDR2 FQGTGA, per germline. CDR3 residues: CASSLSASGRAPMIGELFF. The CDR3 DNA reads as TGTGCCAGCAGCTTATCGGCTAGCGGGAGGGCCCCTATGATCGGGGAGCTGTTTTTT.

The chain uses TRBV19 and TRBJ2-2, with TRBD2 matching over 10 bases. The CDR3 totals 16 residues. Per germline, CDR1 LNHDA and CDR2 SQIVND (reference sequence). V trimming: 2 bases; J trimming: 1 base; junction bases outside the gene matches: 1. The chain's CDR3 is CASSIIAGGNTGELFF. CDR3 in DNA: TGTGCCAGTAGTATAATAGCGGGAGGGAACACCGGGGAGCTGTTTTTT.

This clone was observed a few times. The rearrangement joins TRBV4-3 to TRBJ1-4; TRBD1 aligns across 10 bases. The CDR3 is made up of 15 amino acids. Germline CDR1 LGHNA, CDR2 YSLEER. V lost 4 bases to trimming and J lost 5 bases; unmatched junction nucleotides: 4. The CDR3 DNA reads TGCGCCAGCAGCCCGGGACAGGGGTCAAATGAAAAACTGTTTTTT. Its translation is CASSPGQGSNEKLFF.

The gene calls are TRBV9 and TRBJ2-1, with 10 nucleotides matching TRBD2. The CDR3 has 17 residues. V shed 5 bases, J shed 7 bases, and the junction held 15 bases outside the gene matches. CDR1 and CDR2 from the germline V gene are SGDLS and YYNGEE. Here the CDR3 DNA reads TGTGCCAGCAGTGCCCCCCTCGGTAGCGGGAGGTTAAATGAGCAGTTCTTC. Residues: CASSAPLGSGRLNEQFF.

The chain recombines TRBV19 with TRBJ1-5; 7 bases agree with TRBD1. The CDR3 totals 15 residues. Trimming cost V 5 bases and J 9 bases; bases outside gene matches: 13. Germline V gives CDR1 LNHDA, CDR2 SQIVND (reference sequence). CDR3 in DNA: TGTGCCAGTAGTGAGACCGGGACAGTCATTTCGCCCCAGCATTTT. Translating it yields CASSETGTVISPQHF.

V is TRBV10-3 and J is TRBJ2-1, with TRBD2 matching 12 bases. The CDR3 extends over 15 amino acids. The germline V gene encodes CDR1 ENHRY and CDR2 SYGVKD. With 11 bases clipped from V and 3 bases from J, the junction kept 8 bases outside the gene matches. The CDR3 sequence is CAAQTSGSIYNEQFF. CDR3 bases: TGTGCCGCCCAGACTAGCGGGAGTATCTACAATGAGCAGTTCTTC.

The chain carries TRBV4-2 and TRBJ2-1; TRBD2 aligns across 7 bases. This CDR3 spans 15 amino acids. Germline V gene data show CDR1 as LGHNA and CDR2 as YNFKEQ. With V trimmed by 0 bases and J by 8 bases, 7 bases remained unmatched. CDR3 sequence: CASSQDGEGADEQFF. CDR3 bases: TGTGCCAGCAGCCAAGATGGGGAGGGAGCCGATGAGCAGTTCTTC.

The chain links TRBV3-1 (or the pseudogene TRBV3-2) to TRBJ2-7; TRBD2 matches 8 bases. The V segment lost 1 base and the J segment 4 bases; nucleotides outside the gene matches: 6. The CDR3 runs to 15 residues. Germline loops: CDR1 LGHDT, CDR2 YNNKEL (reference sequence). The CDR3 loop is CASSQGAGASYEQYF. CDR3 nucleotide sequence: TGTGCCAGCAGCCAAGGAGCGGGAGCTTCTTACGAGCAGTACTTC.

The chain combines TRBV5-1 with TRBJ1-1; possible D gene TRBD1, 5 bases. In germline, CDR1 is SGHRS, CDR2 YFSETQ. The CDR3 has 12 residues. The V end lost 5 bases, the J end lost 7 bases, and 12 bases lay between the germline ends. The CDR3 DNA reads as TGCGCCAGCAGTTTCTGGGGCGATGAAGCTTTCTTT. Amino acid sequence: CASSFWGDEAFF.

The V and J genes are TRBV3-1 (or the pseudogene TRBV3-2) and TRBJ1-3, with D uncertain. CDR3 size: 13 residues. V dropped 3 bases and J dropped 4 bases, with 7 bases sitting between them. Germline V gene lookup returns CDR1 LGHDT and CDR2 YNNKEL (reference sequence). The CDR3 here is CASSQVPGNTIYF. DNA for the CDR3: TGTGCCAGCAGCCAGGTCCCGGGAAACACCATATATTTT.

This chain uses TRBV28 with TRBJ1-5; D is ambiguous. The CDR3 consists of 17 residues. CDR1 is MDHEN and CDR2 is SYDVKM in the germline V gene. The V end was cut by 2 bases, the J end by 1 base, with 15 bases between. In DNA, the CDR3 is TGTGCCAGCAGTTTAGCTGTGGGAATTAAAAGCAATCAGCCCCAGCATTTT. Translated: CASSLAVGIKSNQPQHF.

This chain's CDR3 is CASTGTSNVGTGELFF. Here the CDR3 DNA reads TGTGCCAGTACTGGGACTAGCAACGTGGGTACCGGGGAGCTGTTTTTT. The gene calls are TRBV19 and TRBJ2-2; TRBD2 matches at 9 bases. The CDR3 runs to 16 residues. Trimming at V came to 7 bases and at J to 5 bases, leaving 11 bases not matched to a gene. Germline loops: CDR1 LNHDA, CDR2 SQIVND (reference sequence).